This entry lists 23 T cell receptor beta chains sequenced from one sample in a study of blood T cell repertoires in COVID-19. Here immunoSEQ multiplex PCR was the method, and the copy in TCRdb shows in-frame clones only, minus some. The sample yields 120,000 to 150,000 clones, 87% seen once. The specimen was peripheral blood. These receptor sequences come from an elderly man with acute or convalescent COVID-19.

This clone was recorded only once. This chain joins TRBV4-1 and TRBJ1-2; TRBD1 agrees at 7 bases. This CDR3 is built from 17 residues. V lost 1 base and J lost 1; bases outside the gene matches: 9. In germline, CDR1 is MGHRA, CDR2 YSYEKL. CDR3 in DNA: TGCGCCAGCAGCCAAGGGCGTGGTGACAGGGTTAACTATGGCTACACCTTC. This encodes CASSQGRGDRVNYGYTF.

J is TRBJ2-3 and V is TRBV6-6; TRBD2 aligns across 7 bases. Germline V lookup: CDR1 MNHNY, CDR2 SVGAGI (reference sequence). The trim removed 2 bases at V and 1 base at J, leaving 0 bases unmatched. The CDR3 is made up of 14 amino acids. CDR3 sequence reads: CASSYAGGTDTQYF. Here the CDR3 DNA reads TGTGCCAGCAGTTACGCGGGGGGCACAGATACGCAGTATTTT.

This chain connects TRBV5-1 to TRBJ2-5; weak D call: TRBD1 (6 bases). With 4 bases removed from V and 2 bases from J, the gap between germline ends came to 12 bases. This CDR3 is built from 14 residues. Germline-derived CDR1 and CDR2 are SGHRS and YFSETQ. CDR3 sequence: CASSHGTLQETQYF. As DNA, the CDR3 is TGCGCCAGCAGCCACGGGACACTTCAAGAGACCCAGTACTTC.

V usage is TRBV5-6 and J usage is TRBJ1-5; perhaps TRBD1 as D (5 bases). Trimming removed 0 bases at V and 6 bases at J, with 10 bases between. The germline V gene encodes CDR1 SGHDT and CDR2 YYEEEE. The CDR3 covers 14 residues. The CDR3 protein is CASSLGLGGQPQHF. In nucleotides, the CDR3 is TGTGCCAGCAGCTTGGGATTGGGGGGTCAGCCCCAGCATTTT.

The chain has TRBV20-1 and TRBJ2-5; D unclear. The CDR3 consists of 11 residues. Germline V gives CDR1 DFQATT, CDR2 SNEGSKA (reference sequence). Trimming left V 3 bases short and J 5 bases short, with 7 bases between. For the CDR3, the DNA is TGCAGTGCTAGTATCGGGGAGACCCAGTACTTC. Translation: CSASIGETQYF.

The CDR3 bases are TGCGCCAGCAGCCTAGGTCAGACGGGGTCAACTGAAGCTTTCTTT. Protein product: CASSLGQTGSTEAFF. The genes are TRBV5-1 and TRBJ1-1; D is unclear. CDR3 length: 15 residues. V was shortened by 4 bases and J by 5 bases, with 18 bases between the two germline ends. CDR1 SGHRS and CDR2 YFSETQ come from the germline V gene.

The rearrangement joins TRBV9 to TRBJ2-5; D unclear. Germline loops: CDR1 SGDLS, CDR2 YYNGEE. The CDR3 spans 14 residues. V was cut by 0 bases and J by 1 base, with 7 bases left in between. The CDR3 here is CASSVGTTQETQYF. CDR3 DNA sequence: TGTGCCAGCAGCGTAGGAACAACCCAAGAGACCCAGTACTTC.

The chain combines TRBV18 with TRBJ1-3, with D tentatively TRBD1 (6 bases). Germline CDR1 is KGHSH and CDR2 is LQKENI. The V gene lost 3 bases and the J gene lost 8 bases, with 14 bases spanning the gap. The CDR3 is 14 residues long. The CDR3 bases are TGTGCCAGCTCACCTACAGGGTTATCGGACACCATATATTTT. This sequence encodes CASSPTGLSDTIYF. Complete variable domain (other parts from reference TRBV18 and TRBJ1-3): NAGVMQNPRHLVRRRGQEARLRCSPMKGHSHVYWYRQLPEEGLKFMVYLQKENIIDESGMPKERFSAEFPKEGPSILRIQQVVRGDSAAYFCASSPTGLSDTIYFGEGSWLTVV.

Only a few counts were recorded for this clone. The chain links TRBV6-5 to TRBJ1-6; 9 bases fit TRBD1. The CDR3 is made up of 14 amino acids. Germline lookup yields CDR1 MNHEY and CDR2 SVGAGI. The ends lost 6 bases at V and 8 bases at J; junction bases unmatched: 5. CDR3 region: CASRGQGGYSPLHF. CDR3 nucleotide sequence: TGTGCCAGCAGGGGACAGGGAGGTTATTCACCCCTCCACTTT.

This rearrangement joins TRBV2 to TRBJ2-5; no clear D. Trimming took 4 bases from V and 5 from J, leaving 11 bases between them. This CDR3 is built from 13 residues. Germline values: CDR1 SNHLY, CDR2 FYNNEI. CDR3 sequence (DNA): TGTGCCAGCAGTGTTGAGACACGGGAGACCCAGTACTTC. Its translation is CASSVETRETQYF.

The chain couples TRBV2 to TRBJ1-2; the D gene is possibly TRBD1 (5 bases). Germline CDR1 SNHLY, CDR2 FYNNEI. V gave up 2 bases and J gave up 3 bases, with 10 bases separating them. This CDR3 is 14 amino acids long. In nucleotides, the CDR3 is TGTGCCAGCAGTGAACCGGGGGGTTACTATGGCTACACCTTC. Its translation is CASSEPGGYYGYTF.

The rearrangement links TRBV29-1 to TRBJ2-7; 8 bases match TRBD1. Germline CDR1 is SQVTM and CDR2 is ANQGSEA. This CDR3 spans 11 amino acids. V shed 7 bases and J 7 bases; nucleotides not matched to a gene: 6. CDR3 in amino acids: CSARQGWEQYF. CDR3 coding DNA: TGCAGCGCACGACAGGGGTGGGAGCAGTACTTC.

This clone has only a few counts. V usage is TRBV4-2 and J usage is TRBJ1-6; a weak D match, TRBD1 (6 bases). This CDR3 contains 14 residues. The germline V and J ends were trimmed by 6 bases and 7 bases, with 13 bases remaining between them. In germline, CDR1 is LGHNA, CDR2 YNFKEQ. The CDR3 loop reads CASSWTVTNSPLHF. The CDR3 DNA reads as TGTGCCAGCAGTTGGACAGTAACCAATTCACCCCTCCACTTT.

The chain is built from TRBV7-2 and TRBJ1-2; D perhaps matches TRBD1 (6 bases). Between the trimmed V and J ends, which lost 5 bases and 4 bases, there was a span of 20 bases. The germline CDR1 and CDR2 sequences are SGHTA and FQGNSA. The CDR3 sequence is 16 residues long. The CDR3 reads CASSRIETGAGYGYTF. The CDR3, as DNA: TGTGCCAGCAGCCGGATTGAGACAGGAGCAGGCTATGGCTACACCTTC.

About this clone itself: Compared with germline, one end of the junction differs, possibly owing to a read error. The chain joins TRBV14 to TRBJ2-1; 7 positions match TRBD2. The CDR3 is 13 residues long. Germline V gene data show CDR1 as SGHDN and CDR2 as FVKESK. The CDR3 DNA follows: TGTGCCAGCAGCCAAGGGACGGCGGGACTAATAATCTTC. Translating gives CASSQGTAGLIIF.

The genes are TRBV19 and TRBJ1-2; D remains ambiguous. The CDR3 has 9 residues. V gave up 5 bases and J gave up 7 bases, with 2 bases separating them. CDR1 and CDR2 from the germline V gene are LNHDA and SQIVND (reference sequence). The CDR3 nucleotides read TGTGCCAGTAGTCGTGGCTACACCTTC. Its translation: CASSRGYTF.

The chain couples TRBV29-1 to TRBJ2-3, with D possibly matching TRBD2 (6 bases). V lost 7 bases and J lost 1, with 18 bases in between. The CDR3 runs 15 residues. The germline gives CDR1 SQVTM, CDR2 ANQGSEA. CDR3 residues: CSARTRGGGTDTQYF. CDR3 nucleotide sequence: TGCAGCGCCCGAACGCGGGGAGGAGGCACAGATACGCAGTATTTT.

This clone has a single count. The chain recombines TRBV15 with TRBJ1-1; TRBD1 agrees at 10 bases. V was clipped by 4 bases and J by 4 bases; unmatched bases: 3. The CDR3 runs 14 residues. Germline V gives CDR1 LNHNV, CDR2 YYDKDF (reference sequence). CDR3 sequence reads: CATSTWTGGTEAFF. The CDR3 DNA is TGTGCCACCAGCACCTGGACAGGGGGCACTGAAGCTTTCTTT.

The chain employs TRBV19 and TRBJ2-1; 7 bases fit TRBD2. Per germline, CDR1 LNHDA and CDR2 SQIVND (reference sequence). The junction had 8 bases not matched to a gene; V was cut back by 6 bases and J by 6 bases. The CDR3 contains 14 residues. Here the CDR3 DNA reads TGTGCCAGTAGCACGGGACTATTTCTCAATGAGCAGTTCTTC. Its translation is CASSTGLFLNEQFF.

A single count supports this clone. The rearrangement links TRBV2 to TRBJ2-1; 9 bases are shared with TRBD1. J gave up 10 bases and V 4 bases, and 5 bases lay outside the gene matches. The CDR3 spans 13 residues. Looked up from germline, CDR1 is SNHLY and CDR2 is FYNNEI. The DNA of the CDR3 is TGTGCCAGCAGTGCCAACAGGGGGCGAGAGCAGTTCTTC. Translating it yields CASSANRGREQFF.

The table lists this clone with a few counts. The V gene is TRBV29-1, the J gene TRBJ1-1, with TRBD1 matching over 7 bases. V dropped 5 bases and J dropped 2; count of bases not matched to a gene: 8. This CDR3 is 14 amino acids long. Germline V lookup: CDR1 SQVTM, CDR2 ANQGSEA. The CDR3 region has the DNA TGCAGCGTTTTCACAGGGGATAGAAACACTGAAGCTTTCTTT. Protein: CSVFTGDRNTEAFF.

The chain carries TRBV4-1 and TRBJ1-1, with D hard to call. V gave up 0 bases and J gave up 0 bases, with 5 bases separating them. The CDR3 runs to 14 residues. Germline assignment: CDR1 MGHRA and CDR2 YSYEKL. The CDR3 loop reads CASSQDRLNTEAFF. The CDR3 DNA sequence: TGCGCCAGCAGCCAAGATCGGTTGAACACTGAAGCTTTCTTT.

CDR3: CASSFDRGNTEAFF. The DNA for the CDR3 is TGTGCCAGCAGTTTCGACAGGGGGAACACTGAAGCTTTCTTT. The V and J genes are TRBV3-1 (or the pseudogene TRBV3-2) and TRBJ1-1; 8 bases fit TRBD1. Germline CDR1 is LGHDT and CDR2 is YNNKEL (reference sequence). The CDR3 extends over 14 amino acids. With 6 bases clipped from V and 1 base from J, the junction kept 4 bases outside the gene matches.